The 2 T cell receptor beta chains below all came from one sample that was sequenced in a study of T-cell reconstitution after alpha-beta-depleted transplantation in children listed by TCRdb under 2016. Library preparation used PCR. TCRdb shows the sequencer as Illumina HiSeq 2500. Molecular barcoding was employed in the preparation of TCR libraries, with unique molecular identifiers being used to normalize TCRbeta repertoire quantification. TCRdb reprocessed the public reads (quality trimming at Q25 with fastp, clone calling with MiXCR) and kept in-frame beta chains. All rows with the same CDR3 protein become a single entry with the most common DNA and genes. Within this sample are about 230,000 distinct CDR3 sequences, with about 9.5% of them counted one time only. Roughly 6.2% of the sample goes to the ten largest clones. The sequences come from PBMCs from the stem cell graft donor, collected from the stem cell graft. These receptors were taken from a human donor who donated a stem cell graft to a child with acute lymphoblastic leukemia.

This chain uses TRBV7-6 with TRBJ2-7; D possibly matches TRBD1 or TRBD2 (5 bases each). CDR1 is SGHVS and CDR2 is FNYEAQ in the germline V gene. Between the trimmed V and J ends, which lost 1 base and 3 bases, there was a span of 10 bases. The CDR3 length is 14 residues. Here the CDR3 reads CASSLGDGDYEQYF. CDR3 DNA: TGTGCCAGCAGCTTAGGGGACGGGGACTACGAGCAGTACTTC.

This clonotype was observed at least ten times. The V gene is TRBV15, the J gene TRBJ1-1; no clear D gene. V was trimmed by 0 bases and J by 7 bases, leaving 12 bases between them. The CDR3 contains 14 residues. Germline V gene sequence: CDR1 LNHNV, CDR2 YYDKDF (reference sequence). CDR3 region: CATSRDLGVGEAFF. The CDR3 region has the DNA TGTGCCACCAGCAGAGATCTTGGGGTGGGTGAAGCTTTCTTT.